These 30 T cell receptor beta chains were all obtained from the same sample, sequenced in a study of tumor-infiltrating lymphocytes in primary liver carcinoma. Reverse transcription of 500 to 650 ng total RNA with a constant-region primer produced TCR beta cDNA. A slightly modified ARM-PCR protocol with three nested multiplex PCR rounds produced these TCR beta libraries. For approximately 11 cycles apiece, the opening two PCR rounds ran with TRBV1-TRBV30 forward primers and a C-beta reverse primer. TCRdb re-called the multiplex PCR reads through MiXCR, storing one row per CDR3 protein. This sample has around 120,000 distinct CDR3 sequences; 65% to 75% occur once, and the top ten carry 8.1%. Taking 20-30 mg of unsorted bulk tissue, the authors co-extracted RNA and DNA. What was sequenced was tumor-adjacent normal liver tissue. The receptors were sampled from a woman aged 55-69 years with primary liver carcinoma and hepatitis B virus infection.

Of note for this clonotype: Because it lacks the conserved phenylalanine or tryptophan at the end, this CDR3 is likely a read error. The chain links TRBV29-1 to TRBJ2-6, with TRBD1 as a possible D gene (5 bases). CDR1 is SQVTM and CDR2 is ANQGSEA in the germline V gene. The CDR3 extends over 14 amino acids. The chain's CDR3 is CSVDAGSGANVLTL. DNA of the CDR3: TGCAGCGTTGATGCCGGCTCTGGGGCCAATGTCCTGACTCTA.

Note on this clonotype: One end of the junction varies from germline; a read error may be responsible. This chain links TRBV28 with TRBJ2-3, with TRBD2 matching 8 bases. The CDR3 is 15 amino acids. Germline V gene lookup returns CDR1 MDHEN and CDR2 SYDVKM. CDR3 in DNA: TGTGCCAGCACTTCACTAGCGGAGCGTCGAGATACGCAGTATTTC. It yields the protein CASTSLAERRDTQYF.

V and J are TRBV12-3 or TRBV12-4 and TRBJ2-1; 9 bases match TRBD2. This CDR3 has 17 residues. V lost 2 bases, J lost 13 bases, and 18 bases stayed unmatched. CDR3 protein: CASSLFVVTSGRREQFF. The CDR3 DNA is TGTGCCAGCAGTTTATTCGTCGTGACTAGCGGTCGGCGGGAACAGTTCTTC.

The chain joins TRBV11-2 to TRBJ1-6; D gene ambiguous. V shed 5 bases and J shed 13 bases, with 15 bases lying between them. CDR1 and CDR2 (germline): SGHAT, FQNNGV. The CDR3 totals 13 residues. The DNA of the CDR3 is TGTGCCAGCAGCCTTGTAATGAGTTCGCCCCTCCACTTT. Protein: CASSLVMSSPLHF.

Notes on this clonotype: Compared with germline, one end of the junction differs, possibly owing to a read error. The chain uses TRBV10-3 and TRBJ2-5, with D hard to call. The germline V gene encodes CDR1 ENHRY and CDR2 SYGVKD. The CDR3 length is 13 residues. The CDR3 is CAIGESEREAQYF. The CDR3 DNA sequence: TGTGCCATCGGTGAGTCGGAGAGAGAGGCCCAGTACTTC.

The chain combines TRBV5-1 with TRBJ2-5, with TRBD1 matching over 11 bases. Trimming cost V 1 base and J 6 bases; bases outside gene matches: 11. The germline CDR1 and CDR2 sequences are SGHRS and YFSETQ. This CDR3 contains 17 residues. In DNA form, the CDR3 reads TGCGCCAGCAGCTTGTTATTCCATGGGACAGGGGGGAAGACCCAGTACTTC. Translating gives CASSLLFHGTGGKTQYF.

Of note for this clonotype: One end of the junction is discordant with germline, which a read error may explain. V is TRBV6-2 or TRBV6-3 and J is TRBJ2-4, with a weak D call TRBD2 (6 bases). The CDR3 totals 16 residues. Per germline, CDR1 MNHEY and CDR2 SVGEGT. In nucleotides, the CDR3 is TGTGCCAGCAGTTGGCGGGCAACGGGAGCCCAAAACATTCAGTACTTC. Amino acids: CASSWRATGAQNIQYF.

This clonotype was recorded many times. V is TRBV21-1 and J is TRBJ2-7; TRBD2 was called by the table and not checked on the DNA. TRBV21-1 is a recognized pseudogene. There are 19 residues in the CDR3. This chain's CDR3 is CASSNPGLAGDTPLYEQYF. The CDR3 DNA follows: TGTGCCAGCAGCAACCCGGGACTAGCGGGAGATACCCCACTCTACGAGCAGTACTTC.

Of note for this clonotype: This is likely a read error, given that the CDR3 carries no conserved phenylalanine or tryptophan at its end. The CDR3 loop is CAWGTRGNQPQHL. CDR3 DNA: TGTGCCTGGGGCACAAGGGGGAATCAGCCCCAGCATCTT. The chain carries TRBV30 and TRBJ1-5, with D possibly TRBD1 on 6 matching bases. The CDR3 has 13 residues. Trimming removed 5 bases at V and 4 bases at J, with 12 bases between. Looked up from germline, CDR1 is GTSNPN and CDR2 is SVGIG (reference sequence).

The rearrangement uses TRBV2 and TRBJ2-3; D is ambiguous. This CDR3 has 11 residues. Germline CDR1 is SNHLY and CDR2 is FYNNEI. Between the trimmed V and J ends, which lost 10 bases and 4 bases, there was a span of 9 bases. The CDR3 DNA sequence: TGTGCCAACAGCGTGGCAGATACGCAGTATTTT. It is translated as CANSVADTQYF.

This clonotype has more than one count but fewer than ten. A much larger clone differs by one base, so this may be a read error. The CDR3 carries no conserved terminal phenylalanine or tryptophan, so it likely arises from a read error. The rearrangement links TRBV12-3 or TRBV12-4 to TRBJ1-2; maybe TRBD1 (5 bases). The CDR3 loop spans 13 amino acids. The ends were cut back, 3 bases at V and 8 bases at J, with 13 bases in the middle. CDR3 coding DNA: TGTGCCAGCAGTTTTCGGGGGGAGTACGGCTACACCTAC. Translation gives CASSFRGEYGYTY.

Note on this clonotype: The junction shows a germline mismatch at one end, possibly a read error. This chain links TRBV5-1 with TRBJ2-2; D tentatively fits TRBD1 or TRBD2 (5 bases each). The CDR3 is 14 residues long. Germline V lookup: CDR1 SGHRS, CDR2 YFSETQ. The CDR3 here is CASKGSLGPREPFF. The CDR3 region has the DNA TGCGCCAGCAAAGGTTCGCTAGGGCCCAGGGAGCCGTTTTTT.

The V call is TRBV12-3 or TRBV12-4, the J call TRBJ1-5; D is possibly TRBD1 (5 bases). The germline V and J ends were trimmed by 9 bases and 11 bases, with 23 bases remaining between them. The CDR3 has 14 residues. CDR3 protein: CASSLQDSKQSQHF. The DNA for the CDR3 is TGTGCCAGTAGTCTACAGGATAGCAAACAGTCCCAGCATTTT.

As concerns this clonotype: Germline is not matched at one junction end, which may reflect a read error. The gene calls are TRBV29-1 and TRBJ1-4, with TRBD1 as a possible D gene (6 bases). The CDR3 totals 13 residues. Per the germline V gene, CDR1 is SQVTM and CDR2 is ANQGSEA. CDR3 sequence reads: CSVGGGGYDKLFF. CDR3 nucleotides: TGCAGTGTTGGAGGGGGTGGATATGATAAACTGTTTTTT.

The chain carries TRBV6-6 and TRBJ2-1, with D unresolved. The germline V and J ends were trimmed by 9 bases and 9 bases, with 15 bases remaining between them. The germline CDR1 and CDR2 sequences are MNHNY and SVGAGI (reference sequence). The length of the CDR3 is 12 residues. The CDR3 DNA is TGTGCCAGTATTTACCCGGGTGCTGAGCAGTTCTTC. The encoded protein is CASIYPGAEQFF.

V is TRBV4-2 and J is TRBJ1-3; a weak D match, TRBD1 (5 bases). The CDR3 runs 17 residues. Germline CDR1 and CDR2: LGHNA and YNFKEQ. Trimming took off 0 bases at V and 2 bases at J, with 14 bases between the two ends. The CDR3 DNA follows: TGTGCCAGCAGCCAAGACGGGGGGGACCTTGCTGGAAACACCATATATTTT. Translation gives CASSQDGGDLAGNTIYF.

This clonotype has ten or more counts. CDR3 residues: CASSFRGLANGYTF. DNA for the CDR3: TGTGCCAGCAGCTTCCGGGGTTTAGCTAATGGCTACACCTTC. The chain employs TRBV7-9 and TRBJ1-2; the D is unclear. Germline CDR1 is SEHNR and CDR2 is FQNEAQ (reference sequence). CDR3 length: 14 amino acids. Deletions cut 3 bases from V and 6 bases from J, with 14 bases between.

Note on this clonotype: One junction end disagrees with the germline gene, perhaps due to a read error. The rearrangement joins TRBV10-2 to TRBJ2-7; D perhaps matches TRBD2 (6 bases). This CDR3 comprises 13 residues. Per germline, CDR1 WSHSY and CDR2 SAAADI. CDR3 sequence: CVSSVSSDYDQYF. CDR3 bases: TGCGTCAGCAGTGTGTCTAGCGATTACGATCAGTACTTC.

A note on this clonotype: The junction departs from the called germline gene at one end, perhaps through a read error. The CDR3 coding sequence is TGTGCCAGCAGTTTGATCGGGACAGCCTACGAACAGTACTTC. It codes for CASSLIGTAYEQYF. The rearrangement joins TRBV11-3 to TRBJ2-7; TRBD1 agrees at 7 bases. Germline-derived CDR1 and CDR2 are SGHNT and YENEEA. The CDR3 has 14 amino acids.

Regarding this clonotype: The junction departs from the called germline gene at one end, perhaps through a read error. This chain uses TRBV2 with TRBJ1-1; D not certain. In germline, CDR1 is SNHLY, CDR2 FYNNEI. The CDR3 spans 15 residues. The CDR3 DNA follows: TGTGCCGGCAGTGTGGCGCGACGGGTAAACACTGAAGCTTTCTTT. Amino acids: CAGSVARRVNTEAFF.

The chain recombines TRBV10-3 with TRBJ2-6; D unclear. CDR1 and CDR2 from the germline V gene are ENHRY and SYGVKD. Trimming took 2 bases from V and 3 from J, leaving 17 bases between them. This CDR3 has 18 amino acids. In DNA, the CDR3 is TGTGCCATCAGTGAGAGTGCGGCTGGTAGATTTGGGGCCAACGTCCTGACTTTC. Translation gives CAISESAAGRFGANVLTF.

This clonotype was counted many times. V usage is TRBV28 and J usage is TRBJ1-2; 7 positions agree with TRBD1. Germline loops: CDR1 MDHEN, CDR2 SYDVKM. This CDR3 contains 15 residues. V lost 5 bases and J lost 5; bases outside the gene matches: 11. The CDR3 loop reads CASSPLGQPSYGYTF. The CDR3 DNA reads as TGTGCCAGCAGTCCTCTGGGACAGCCTTCGTATGGCTACACCTTC.

The gene calls are TRBV11-2 and TRBJ2-4; D is ambiguous. This CDR3 region has 15 residues. Germline assignment: CDR1 SGHAT and CDR2 FQNNGV. V lost 6 bases and J lost 2, with 14 bases in between. The CDR3 DNA follows: TGTGCCAGCAGTTCCCCCTTACAGACCAAAAACATTCAGTACTTC. Translated, it gives CASSSPLQTKNIQYF.

The rearrangement links TRBV11-2 to TRBJ2-1; D might be TRBD2 (5 bases). This CDR3 is built from 15 residues. Trimming stripped 9 bases from V and 10 bases from J, with 25 bases between. Germline V gene lookup returns CDR1 SGHAT and CDR2 FQNNGV. The CDR3, as DNA: TGTGCCAGGAACTCTAATCGGGGAACCTCCTACGAGCAGTTCTTC. Translating gives CARNSNRGTSYEQFF.

This clonotype appeared once. The V gene is TRBV6-1, the J gene TRBJ1-1; D is unresolved. V lost 0 bases to trimming and J lost 3 bases, with 14 bases between them. There are 16 residues in the CDR3. The germline gives CDR1 MNHNS, CDR2 SASEGT. The CDR3 reads CASSEANAWLDTEAFF. The CDR3 bases are TGTGCCAGCAGTGAAGCGAATGCGTGGCTGGACACTGAAGCTTTCTTT.

This clonotype occurred many times. J is TRBJ2-5 and V is TRBV29-1; perhaps D is TRBD1 or TRBD2 (5 bases each). Germline-derived CDR1 and CDR2 are SQVTM and ANQGSEA. The CDR3 length is 13 residues. V dropped 7 bases and J dropped 5 bases, with 17 bases sitting between them. The CDR3 sequence: CSAEGRGRETQYF. For the CDR3, the DNA is TGCAGCGCCGAGGGGCGTGGACGGGAGACCCAGTACTTC.

As for this clonotype: An end of the junction does not agree with germline; a read error may underlie this. Written as DNA, the CDR3 is TGTGTCAGCACTTCCGGGACTATCTTCCCCAATGAGCAGTTCTTC. This codes for CVSTSGTIFPNEQFF. V and J are TRBV11-2 and TRBJ2-1; 7 bases are shared with TRBD2. The CDR3 loop spans 15 amino acids. Germline values: CDR1 SGHAT, CDR2 FQNNGV.

The chain uses TRBV29-1 and TRBJ1-2; 7 nucleotides line up with TRBD1. Germline trimming cut 6 bases from V and 4 bases from J; bases unmatched to any gene: 23. The CDR3 contains 18 residues. Germline values: CDR1 SQVTM, CDR2 ANQGSEA. This CDR3 reads CSVGPLSIGKKGAYGYTF. The CDR3 DNA reads TGCAGCGTCGGTCCCTTATCGATAGGTAAGAAGGGGGCCTATGGCTACACCTTC.

Of note for this clonotype: Because the CDR3 is missing its conserved closing phenylalanine or tryptophan, this is likely a read error. The DNA is omitted, as the CDR3 cannot be located on it reliably, and the CDR3 follows TCRdb's listing. The gene calls are TRBV7-9 and TRBJ2-2; whether TRBD1, the table's D call, matches the DNA was not checked. CDR1 and CDR2 (germline): SEHNR, FQNEAQ (reference sequence). The CDR3 adds up to 13 amino acids, both ends counted. The CDR3 sequence: CASSSGRDGELLS.

Many counts were recorded for this clonotype. The rearrangement links TRBV5-5 to TRBJ2-3, with TRBD2 as a possible D gene (5 bases). Trimming removed 0 bases from V and 5 bases from J, with 13 bases in between. This CDR3 has 15 amino acids. Germline loops: CDR1 SGHKS, CDR2 YYEKEE (reference sequence). The CDR3: CASSLDFRAGDTQYF. CDR3 nucleotide sequence: TGTGCCAGCAGCTTGGACTTTAGGGCGGGAGATACGCAGTATTTT.